One sample yielded the 6 T cell receptor beta chains listed below, sequenced in a study of siplizumab effects on memory and regulatory T cells. Profiling relied on immunoSEQ multiplex PCR, and the TCRdb table lists in-frame clones only, not all of them. The sample records approximately 65,000 clones, approximately 87% being singletons. The sequenced sample was memory CD4+ T cells sorted from blood. These TCRs come from a human donor in good health.

The V call is TRBV7-8, the J call TRBJ2-3, with D uncertain. With 2 bases removed from V and 4 bases from J, the gap between germline ends came to 7 bases. The CDR3 totals 13 residues. Germline V lookup: CDR1 SGHVS, CDR2 FQNEAQ. This CDR3 is CASSLPKADTQYF. The CDR3 bases are TGTGCCAGCAGCTTACCGAAGGCAGATACGCAGTATTTT. Complete variable domain (other parts from reference TRBV7-8 and TRBJ2-3): GAGVSQSPRYKVAKRGQDVALRCDPISGHVSLFWYQQALGQGPEFLTYFQNEAQLDKSGLPSDRFFAERPEGSVSTLKIQRTQQEDSAVYLCASSLPKADTQYFGPGTRLTVL.

This chain links TRBV5-1 with TRBJ2-7; D remains unclear. The V end lost 5 bases, the J end lost 0 bases, and 6 bases lay between the germline ends. Germline V CDR1 and CDR2: SGHRS, YFSETQ. CDR3 length: 12 residues. CDR3 loop: CASSSSSYEQYF. The CDR3 DNA follows: TGCGCCAGCAGTTCGAGCTCCTACGAGCAGTACTTC.

The chain has TRBV18 and TRBJ2-7; TRBD1 matches at 7 bases. V lost 6 bases and J lost 2; bases outside the gene matches: 10. The germline CDR1 and CDR2 sequences are KGHSH and LQKENI. The CDR3 runs to 15 residues. The CDR3 sequence is CASSPPDRPAYEQYF. Written as DNA, the CDR3 is TGTGCCAGCTCCCCGCCGGACAGGCCTGCCTACGAGCAGTACTTC.

CDR3 coding DNA: TGCGCCAGCAGCAAAAGGACAGCCCAAGAGACCCAGTACTTC. It specifies CASSKRTAQETQYF. This rearrangement joins TRBV5-1 to TRBJ2-5, with D maybe TRBD1 (6 bases). Trimming cost V 4 bases and J 1 base, with 11 bases left between them. The CDR3 is 14 residues long. Germline V gene sequence: CDR1 SGHRS, CDR2 YFSETQ. The whole variable domain, filled in from reference TRBV5-1 and TRBJ2-5, reads KAGVTQTPRYLIKTRGQQVTLSCSPISGHRSVSWYQQTPGQGLQFLFEYFSETQRNKGNFPGRFSGRQFSNSRSEMNVSTLELGDSALYLCASSKRTAQETQYFGPGTRLLVL.

This sequence joins TRBV9 and TRBJ2-1, with D perhaps TRBD1 (6 bases). Trimming removed 3 bases from V and 3 bases from J, with 13 bases in between. Germline CDR1 is SGDLS and CDR2 is YYNGEE. This CDR3 is 15 amino acids long. CDR3 in DNA: TGTGCCAGCAGCGGGATACTAGGGGGCTACAATGAGCAGTTCTTC. This sequence encodes CASSGILGGYNEQFF.

This clone appeared once. The J gene is TRBJ1-4, the V gene TRBV25-1; no firm D call. V shed 0 bases and J shed 5 bases, with 7 bases lying between them. The germline V gene has CDR1 MGHDK and CDR2 SYGVNS. The CDR3 is 14 residues long. CDR3 in DNA: TGTGCCAGCAGTGAATACCGAGGGAATGAAAAACTGTTTTTT. Translating gives CASSEYRGNEKLFF.